The text below deals with one TCR beta chain. It has no known antigen specificity. No much larger clone exists at a distance of one base, and base qualities are not known. The data belong to a study (dated by TCRdb to 2013 to 2016). With regard to the full study: The study tested whether tumor-infiltrating Tregs in breast cancer are recruited from blood Tregs or converted in situ from other CD4+ T cell subsets. Findings and caveats that apply to the study as a whole: Tumor-infiltrating Treg TCR alpha and beta sequences overlapped most with tumor naive CD4+ T cells, then with blood naive CD4+ T cells. The larger-cohort validation was restricted to a single TCR beta V-J rearrangement rather than whole repertoires. Tumor memory CD4+ T cell TCR gene usage was found to cluster with blood and lymph node memory CD4+ cells and with lymph node naive CD4+ cells.

The memory CD4+ T cell population was isolated based on a CD4+CD45RO+CD25- phenotype. Tregs, naive and memory CD4+ T cells from tumor, blood and ipsilateral draining lymph nodes of about five breast cancer patients underwent full-length TCR alpha and beta sequencing. Tumor tissue and lymph nodes from ipsilateral axillary dissection were perfused with PBS, minced and digested with collagenase I and hyaluronidase. FACS confirmed that the sorted cell populations were more than 90% pure. Amplification of full-length TCR variable regions was done by 5' RACE PCR using constant-region reverse primers, and this step was followed by semi-nested PCR with Nested Universal Primer A. The ReliaPrep RNA Cell Miniprep System was used to extract total RNA, which was then reverse transcribed into 5'RACE-ready cDNA with the SMARTer RACE 5'/3' Kit. An Illumina MiSeq was used to sequence the full-length TCR alpha and beta libraries, which had been barcoded with multiplex adaptors. On the study's bioinformatics: For each of nine subset-tissue groups, sequencing data from the five patients were pooled, and the groups were compared by unsupervised clustering of TCR gene usage. Repertoire similarity was calculated with the Morisita-Horn index, weighting shared sequences by their contribution to each repertoire. The public reads were reprocessed in TCRdb via fastp at Q25 and MiXCR, keeping in-frame beta chains. Identical CDR3 proteins give one entry, which carries the most common genes and DNA. The V and J calls reflect TCRdb's pipeline rather than the authors' work. Counted in this sample were about 6,200 distinct CDR3 sequences; 55% to 60% of them appeared once. 3.5% to 4.5% of the sample is held by the ten biggest clonotypes.

Sequences were obtained from tumor-infiltrating memory CD4+ T cells sorted from the breast tumor. The intended sense of this specimen's cell subset or site label: memory CD4+ T cells, CD4+CD45RO+CD25-. The source is a female donor with breast cancer.

The CDR3: CAISDTGTGVGYTF. DNA sequence: TGTGCCATCAGTGACACCGGGACAGGGGTTGGCTACACCTTC. In this chain, TRBV10-3 is recombined with TRBJ1-2, with TRBD1 identical over 10 junction bases. The CDR3 numbers 14 residues from cysteine through phenylalanine. Only the CDR3 DNA stays, 42 bases, in frame from base 1. CDR1 and CDR2, per the germline V gene, are ENHRY and SYGVKD. V lost 3 bases and J lost 7 bases, and the count of bases not matched to a germline gene is 5.